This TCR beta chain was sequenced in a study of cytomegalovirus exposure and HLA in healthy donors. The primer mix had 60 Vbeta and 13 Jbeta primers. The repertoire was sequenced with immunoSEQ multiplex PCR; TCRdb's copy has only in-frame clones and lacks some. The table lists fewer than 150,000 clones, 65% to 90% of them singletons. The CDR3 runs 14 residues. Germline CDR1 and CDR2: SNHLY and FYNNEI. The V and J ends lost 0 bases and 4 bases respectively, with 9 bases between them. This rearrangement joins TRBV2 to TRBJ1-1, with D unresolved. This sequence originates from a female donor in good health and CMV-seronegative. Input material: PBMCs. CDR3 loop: CASSEAAGITEAFF. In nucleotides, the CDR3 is TGTGCCAGCAGTGAAGCAGCGGGGATCACTGAAGCTTTCTTT.